This TCR beta chain was identified during a study of blood T cells in healthy people across ages. Study results and limitations: TCR beta diversity correlated strongly with naive T cell percentage.

A second PCR, run for about 6 to 12 cycles, used a sample-barcoded 5' primer plus a J-beta primer mix. TCRdb fed the 5' RACE reads into MiXCR, producing one record per CDR3 protein. The table shows about 1.6 million distinct CDR3 sequences, with about 32% occurring only once. V shed 1 base and J 9 bases; nucleotides not matched to a gene: 9. CDR3 size: 15 residues. The germline V gene has CDR1 SGHAT and CDR2 FQNNGV. There are a few counts of this clonotype. Its antigen remains unidentified. The V call is TRBV11-2, the J call TRBJ2-1, with 7 bases lining up with TRBD2. Specimen: blood. This sequence originates from a woman in her twenties or thirties in good health. The DNA of the CDR3 is TGTGCCAGCAGCTTAGCTAGCGGACCTCAGGGTGAGCAGTTCTTC. This translates into CASSLASGPQGEQFF.